This entry lists 29 T cell receptor beta chains sequenced from one sample in a study of vaccination and CD4 T cells after COVID-19. These receptors' antigens are unknown. Treatment denoted: approximately nine-day PBMC culture with coronavirus spike peptide pools or control peptides (ViraFEST assay). Cultured CD4+ T cell DNA was sequenced using the Oncomine TCR Beta short-read assay. TCRdb re-called the PCR reads with MiXCR, one entry per CDR3 protein. This repertoire shows 20,000 or so distinct CDR3 sequences, roughly 40% found once; its top ten account for 18%. The sequencing used CD4+ T cells from blood, cultured in vitro, collected before SARS-CoV-2 vaccination. Source of these receptors: a human donor who received a COVID-19 vaccine.

A few counts support this clonotype. The CDR3 DNA reads as TGTGCCAGCAGTGCCACAGGGGGACCCTACGAGCAGTACTTC. As protein: CASSATGGPYEQYF. The chain employs TRBV12-3 or TRBV12-4 and TRBJ2-7, with 8 bases aligning to TRBD1. CDR3 length equals 14 residues. After removal of 5 bases from V and 2 bases from J, the junction contained 5 bases not matched to a gene.

This clonotype showed up just a few times. The chain is built from TRBV1 and TRBJ1-2; TRBD1, the table's D call, was not compared with the DNA. TRBV1 is noted as a pseudogene. The CDR3 is made up of 16 amino acids. CDR3 amino acids: CTSSQDRRGSWHGYTF. CDR3 bases: TGCACCAGCAGCCAAGATCGGAGGGGGAGTTGGCATGGCTACACCTTC.

This clonotype was recorded only once. The V and J genes are TRBV5-6 and TRBJ2-5, with 7 positions matching TRBD2. This CDR3 comprises 14 residues. Trimming at V came to 2 bases and at J to 2 bases, leaving 3 bases not matched to a gene. In germline, CDR1 is SGHDT, CDR2 YYEEEE. The CDR3 reads CASSFYGGQETQYF. The DNA of the CDR3 is TGTGCCAGCAGCTTTTACGGGGGGCAAGAGACCCAGTACTTC.

This clonotype has more than one count but fewer than ten. The chain joins TRBV5-1 to TRBJ1-2; D perhaps matches TRBD1 (5 bases). The V end was cut by 4 bases, the J end by 6 bases, with 7 bases between. The CDR3 has 11 residues. Germline V gives CDR1 SGHRS, CDR2 YFSETQ. This CDR3 reads CASSKGDGYTF. DNA for the CDR3: TGCGCCAGCAGCAAAGGGGATGGCTACACCTTC.

This chain joins TRBV7-2 and TRBJ1-1, with TRBD1 identical over 7 bases. The CDR3 sequence is 13 residues long. Trimming at V came to 5 bases and at J to 7 bases, leaving 7 bases not matched to a gene. Germline CDR1 and CDR2: SGHTA and FQGNSA. Written as DNA, the CDR3 is TGTGCCAGCAGCCGAACTGGACAGGTTGAAGCTTTCTTT. Encoded protein: CASSRTGQVEAFF. The full variable domain, rest sourced from reference TRBV7-2 and TRBJ1-1, is GAGVSQSPSNKVTEKGKDVELRCDPISGHTALYWYRQSLGQGLEFLIYFQGNSAPDKSGLPSDRFSAERTGGSVSTLTIQRTQQEDSAVYLCASSRTGQVEAFFGQGTRLTVV.

This chain joins TRBV7-2 and TRBJ2-1; 7 bases agree with TRBD2. The germline gives CDR1 SGHTA, CDR2 FQGNSA. The CDR3 totals 13 residues. The J segment lost 5 bases and the V segment lost 5 bases, leaving 3 bases of the junction unmatched. DNA for the CDR3: TGTGCCAGCAGCCATGGGACTAACAATGAGCAGTTCTTC. This translates into CASSHGTNNEQFF.

The chain has TRBV2 and TRBJ1-1, with a possible D match to TRBD1 (6 bases). There are 11 residues in the CDR3. The V and J ends lost 4 bases and 11 bases respectively, with 11 bases between them. Germline CDR1 is SNHLY and CDR2 is FYNNEI. The CDR3 here is CASSGQVGAFF. The DNA for the CDR3 is TGTGCCAGCAGTGGACAGGTTGGTGCTTTCTTT.

This chain joins TRBV6-2 or TRBV6-3 and TRBJ2-1; 13 nucleotides match TRBD2. V lost 2 bases, J lost 4 bases, and 5 bases stayed unmatched. In germline, CDR1 is MNHEY, CDR2 SVGEGT. This CDR3 is built from 17 residues. CDR3 residues: CASSYRPGLAGYNEQFF. Written as DNA, the CDR3 is TGTGCCAGCAGTTACCGGCCGGGACTAGCGGGGTACAATGAGCAGTTCTTC.

The chain is built from TRBV7-9 and TRBJ1-3, with 9 bases matching TRBD1. Trimming took 3 bases from V and 4 from J; bases not matched to a gene: 4. This CDR3 contains 15 residues. The germline V gene encodes CDR1 SEHNR and CDR2 FQNEAQ (reference sequence). The CDR3 DNA reads TGTGCCAGCAGCTTTGGGACAGGGACAGGAAACACCATATATTTT. Translating gives CASSFGTGTGNTIYF.

CDR3 in DNA: TGTGCCAGCAGTATCTCCGGGACAGGGCCGTACGAGCAGTACTTC. Translation: CASSISGTGPYEQYF. The gene calls are TRBV7-3 and TRBJ2-7; 9 nucleotides match TRBD1. After removal of 6 bases from V and 4 bases from J, the junction contained 10 bases not matched to a gene. The germline V gene encodes CDR1 SGHTA and CDR2 FQGTGA. The CDR3 consists of 15 residues.

The rearrangement uses TRBV15 and TRBJ1-1; no firm D call. From germline, CDR1 is LNHNV and CDR2 YYDKDF (reference sequence). CDR3 size: 16 residues. Trimming removed 0 bases from V and 0 bases from J, with 11 bases in between. CDR3 sequence: CATSRERFGMNTEAFF. CDR3 bases: TGTGCCACCAGCAGAGAGCGATTCGGAATGAACACTGAAGCTTTCTTT.

This chain uses TRBV30 with TRBJ2-1; 9 nucleotides match TRBD2. V shed 2 bases, J shed 8 bases, and the junction held 4 bases outside the gene matches. Germline CDR1 is GTSNPN and CDR2 is SVGIG (reference sequence). CDR3 length: 13 residues. The CDR3 bases are TGTGCCTGGAGTTCGGTAGCGGGGGATGAGCAGTTCTTC. Translation: CAWSSVAGDEQFF.

Concerning this clonotype itself: It is unclear where the CDR3 begins or ends on the DNA, so no DNA is shown, and the CDR3 is as TCRdb lists it. The J gene is TRBJ1-5, the V gene TRBV7-5. TRBV7-5 is an annotated pseudogene. The CDR3 comprises 18 residues, both ends counted. This CDR3 reads CISVSEAPPLGSSQPQHF.

This clonotype has a handful of counts. The chain links TRBV6-1 to TRBJ1-2; D gene unclear. V lost 7 bases and J 3 bases, leaving 6 bases between the germline ends. Germline assignment: CDR1 MNHNS and CDR2 SASEGT. The CDR3 extends over 11 amino acids. The CDR3, as DNA: TGTGCCAGCACAGAATACTATGGCTACACCTTC. Amino acid sequence: CASTEYYGYTF.

The genes are TRBV7-2 and TRBJ1-5; no definite D call. CDR1 is SGHTA, CDR2 FQGNSA, per germline. The V end was cut by 1 base, the J end by 1 base, with 2 bases between. The CDR3 runs to 13 residues. CDR3 loop: CASSLDSNQPQHF. For the CDR3, the DNA is TGTGCCAGCAGCTTAGACAGCAATCAGCCCCAGCATTTT.

This clonotype appeared once. V and J are TRBV12-3 or TRBV12-4 and TRBJ2-6; tentatively, D is TRBD2 (7 bases). The V end lost 7 bases, the J end lost 0 bases, and 19 bases lay between the germline ends. This CDR3 region has 18 residues. CDR3 in DNA: TGTGCCAGCACCACTTGGGGGGGCCGAATCTCTGGGGCCAACGTCCTGACTTTC. It encodes CASTTWGGRISGANVLTF.

The chain couples TRBV6-1 to TRBJ1-2, with no clear D. The V gene's germline CDR1 is MNHNS and CDR2 SASEGT. The CDR3 consists of 15 residues. The V gene lost 1 base and the J gene lost 9 bases, with 18 bases spanning the gap. CDR3 in DNA: TGTGCCAGCAGTGAAGAGGTCTACCGGGAGGGAAGCTACACCTTC. Protein product: CASSEEVYREGSYTF.

This clonotype has just a few counts. This chain connects TRBV19 to TRBJ2-1; 8 nucleotides match TRBD2. This CDR3 is built from 14 residues. Germline V gene data show CDR1 as LNHDA and CDR2 as SQIVND (reference sequence). With V trimmed by 5 bases and J by 2 bases, 2 bases remained unmatched. The CDR3 loop is CASSRGGPYNEQFF. The DNA for the CDR3 is TGTGCCAGTAGTCGGGGGGGGCCCTACAATGAGCAGTTCTTC.

This sequence joins TRBV12-5 and TRBJ2-7, with D hard to call. CDR1 and CDR2 from the germline V gene are LGHNT and FRNRAP. The CDR3 length is 14 residues. The ends were cut back, 1 base at V and 4 bases at J, with 11 bases in the middle. The CDR3 loop is CASGLGRQGYEQYF. The DNA for the CDR3 is TGTGCTAGTGGTTTGGGCAGGCAAGGGTACGAGCAGTACTTC.

This clonotype was observed a few times. The rearrangement uses TRBV6-1 and TRBJ1-6; 7 bases match TRBD1. This CDR3 comprises 14 residues. CDR1 and CDR2 (germline): MNHNS, SASEGT. Trimming removed 5 bases from V and 8 bases from J; junction bases left unmatched: 6. This CDR3 reads CASSRRDSYSPLHF. The CDR3 region has the DNA TGTGCCAGCAGTAGGCGGGACAGCTATTCACCCCTCCACTTT.

This clonotype was recorded a few times. This chain uses TRBV20-1 with TRBJ1-5; D gene ambiguous. From germline, CDR1 is DFQATT and CDR2 SNEGSKA (reference sequence). Trimming cost V 0 bases and J 5 bases, with 5 bases left between them. The CDR3 has 12 amino acids. The CDR3 nucleotides are TGCAGTGCTAGAGATCAAGATCAGCCCCAGCATTTT. It yields the protein CSARDQDQPQHF.

In this sample, this clonotype turned up a few times. The chain has TRBV20-1 and TRBJ2-1; 7 bases fit TRBD2. The V segment lost 0 bases and the J segment 9 bases; nucleotides outside the gene matches: 14. The germline V gene encodes CDR1 DFQATT and CDR2 SNEGSKA (reference sequence). The CDR3 totals 16 residues. CDR3 DNA sequence: TGCAGTGCTAGAGATGCACAGCGGGGTGTGCTTGGTGAGCAGTTCTTC. It translates to CSARDAQRGVLGEQFF.

The chain has TRBV20-1 and TRBJ2-1; the D is unclear. Germline CDR1 is DFQATT and CDR2 is SNEGSKA (reference sequence). This CDR3 has 12 amino acids. The V end was cut by 3 bases, the J end by 9 bases, with 12 bases between. DNA of the CDR3: TGCAGTGCTAGTAAGAGATTCGGTGAGCAGTTCTTC. Translated: CSASKRFGEQFF.

This clonotype came up a few times. The gene calls are TRBV20-1 and TRBJ1-3; 7 bases fit TRBD1. This CDR3 spans 13 amino acids. The germline V gene encodes CDR1 DFQATT and CDR2 SNEGSKA (reference sequence). V was pared by 6 bases and J by 2 bases, with 4 bases of the junction left unmatched. CDR3 nucleotide sequence: TGCAGTGCCACCGACAGGGCTGGAAACACCATATATTTT. Its translation is CSATDRAGNTIYF.

The genes are TRBV21-1 and TRBJ2-7. TRBV21-1 is a pseudogene locus. The CDR3 has 11 amino acids. The CDR3 region has the DNA TGTGCCAGGGTGGAGAGGCGGGAGCAGTACTTC. Its protein is CARVERREQYF.

This clonotype was detected a few times. This rearrangement joins TRBV6-1 to TRBJ2-4; maybe TRBD2 (5 bases). Deletions cut 8 bases from V and 5 bases from J, with 13 bases between. Germline V lookup: CDR1 MNHNS, CDR2 SASEGT. This CDR3 contains 13 residues. CDR3 protein: CASSLTTENIQYF. CDR3 nucleotides: TGTGCCAGCTCCCTGACTACCGAAAACATTCAGTACTTC.

This clonotype was detected a few times. The V gene is TRBV10-3, the J gene TRBJ2-3; perhaps D is TRBD1 or TRBD2 (5 bases each). V dropped 11 bases and J dropped 3 bases, with 18 bases sitting between them. There are 14 residues in the CDR3. The germline gives CDR1 ENHRY, CDR2 SYGVKD. CDR3 nucleotides: TGTGCCGCGGCTATGGGGGTCCGAACAGATACGCAGTATTTT. It is translated as CAAAMGVRTDTQYF.

This clonotype has more than one count but fewer than ten. The chain uses TRBV10-1 and TRBJ2-3; D gene ambiguous. CDR1 and CDR2 from the germline V gene are WNHNN and SYGVQD (reference sequence). V shed 2 bases and J shed 4 bases, with 10 bases lying between them. This CDR3 is built from 14 residues. The CDR3 DNA reads TGCGCCAGCAGTGAGAGTACAGAAGCAGATACGCAGTATTTT. It codes for CASSESTEADTQYF.

By proportion, this clonotype is medium-sized. This CDR3 reads CAWSVKQGARNSPLHF. The CDR3 nucleotides read TGTGCCTGGAGTGTAAAGCAGGGGGCGAGAAATTCACCCCTCCACTTT. V is TRBV30 and J is TRBJ1-6; the match to TRBD1 covers 8 bases. V shed 0 bases and J 7 bases; nucleotides not matched to a gene: 8. The CDR3 is 16 residues long. CDR1 and CDR2 (germline): GTSNPN, SVGIG (reference sequence).